This TCR beta chain originates from a study of cytomegalovirus exposure and HLA in healthy donors. Turning to the study itself: The approximately 710 first-cohort repertoires and the 130 or so validation repertoires shared the same platform, a later analysis reported.

On this clone: Antigen: not known.

Generated by immunoSEQ multiplex PCR, the TCRdb table keeps only in-frame clones and is missing some. This sample has 120,000 to 150,000 clones, with roughly nine tenths found just once. The study, taken as a whole, reports: Confirmation was obtained in vitro that a few CMV-associated chains are specific for CMV antigens.

The V and J ends lost 4 bases and 3 bases respectively, with 19 bases between them. The CDR3 is 17 residues long. Germline V gene sequence: CDR1 MNHNS, CDR2 SASEGT. The chain joins TRBV6-1 to TRBJ1-5, with no clear D. The sequence derives from a man aged 18 to 30 in good health and CMV-seronegative. Input material: PBMCs. The CDR3 region has the DNA TGTGCCAGCAGTGCCCCCCGAGGGAATGCCGCCAATCAGCCCCAGCATTTT. This encodes CASSAPRGNAANQPQHF.